This T cell receptor (beta chain) is from a study of beta chain features in type 1 diabetes. The V and J ends lost 1 base and 5 bases, in that order; junction bases with no gene match: 1. The V gene's germline CDR1 is MGHRA and CDR2 YSYEKL. The CDR3 extends over 13 amino acids. Of the isolated RNA, all was reverse transcribed, and so the sequenced material was expressed TCRB transcripts. Here immunoSEQ multiplex PCR was the method, and the copy in TCRdb shows in-frame clones only, minus some. The sample carries 300,000 to 450,000 clones, around a fifth recorded once. This chain connects TRBV4-1 to TRBJ1-1; 7 nucleotides align to TRBD1. The TCR sequence derives from a woman younger than 30 in good health. Sequenced material: naive CD4+ T cells from blood. CDR3 nucleotides: TGCGCCAGCAGCCAAGCCAGGGGGACTGAAGCTTTCTTT. Translated, it gives CASSQARGTEAFF.